This T cell receptor beta chain was captured in a study of control samples from healthy donors and cancer patients. The J segment lost 1 base and the V segment lost 6 bases, leaving 1 base of the junction unmatched. The CDR3 runs 13 residues. Looked up from germline, CDR1 is MDHEN and CDR2 is SYDVKM. Sequencing was performed with immunoSEQ multiplex PCR; in TCRdb, only in-frame clones are kept and a portion is missing. The sample holds 78,000 or so clones, about four fifths seen once. The sample comprised blood. This chain links TRBV28 with TRBJ2-5, with TRBD1 matching 8 bases. The clonotype comes from a man aged 50 or older in good health. CDR3: CASSQGAQETQYF. As DNA, the CDR3 is TGTGCCAGCAGCCAGGGGGCCCAAGAGACCCAGTACTTC. Drawing the rest from reference TRBV28 and TRBJ2-5, the complete variable domain is DVKVTQSSRYLVKRTGEKVFLECVQDMDHENMFWYRQDPGLGLRLIYFSYDVKMKEKGDIPEGYSVSREKKERFSLILESASTNQTSMYLCASSQGAQETQYFGPGTRLLVL.